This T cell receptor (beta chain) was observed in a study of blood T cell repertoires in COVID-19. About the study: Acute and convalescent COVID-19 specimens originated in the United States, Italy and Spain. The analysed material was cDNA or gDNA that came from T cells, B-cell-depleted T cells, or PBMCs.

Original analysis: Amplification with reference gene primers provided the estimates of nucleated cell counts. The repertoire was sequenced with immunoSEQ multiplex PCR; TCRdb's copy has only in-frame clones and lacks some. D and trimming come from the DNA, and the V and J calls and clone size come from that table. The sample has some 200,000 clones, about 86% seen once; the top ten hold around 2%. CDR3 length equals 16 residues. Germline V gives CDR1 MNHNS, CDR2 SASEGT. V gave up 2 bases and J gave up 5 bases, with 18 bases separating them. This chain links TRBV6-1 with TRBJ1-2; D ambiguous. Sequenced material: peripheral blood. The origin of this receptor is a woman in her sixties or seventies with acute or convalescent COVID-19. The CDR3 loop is CASSEFSNAGLYGYTF. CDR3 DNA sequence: TGTGCCAGCAGTGAATTCAGCAACGCAGGCTTATATGGCTACACCTTC.